This entry lists 4 T cell receptor beta chains sequenced from one sample in a study of shared clonotypes between healthy human individuals. Only in-frame clones appear in the TCRdb table, and some are missing; sequencing was by immunoSEQ multiplex PCR. The sample contains a few hundred thousand clones, 75% to 80% of which appear only once. Sequenced input: PBMCs. The source of these receptors is a woman between 35 and 50 years old in good health. Some clones in this sample may be carry-over from other donors' samples.

The rearrangement links TRBV28 to TRBJ1-1; no clear D gene. The CDR3 runs 14 residues. The V gene's germline CDR1 is MDHEN and CDR2 SYDVKM. With 6 bases removed from V and 0 bases from J, the gap between germline ends came to 11 bases. The CDR3 reads CASSNFGMNTEAFF. The CDR3, as DNA: TGTGCCAGCAGCAATTTTGGAATGAACACTGAAGCTTTCTTT.

The chain is built from TRBV7-9 and TRBJ2-3; the D gene is possibly TRBD1 (5 bases). Trimming took off 4 bases at V and 0 bases at J, with 8 bases between the two ends. Germline V gene sequence: CDR1 SEHNR, CDR2 FQNEAQ (reference sequence). The CDR3 totals 14 residues. In nucleotides, the CDR3 is TGTGCCAGCAGCTCCGGACATAGCACAGATACGCAGTATTTT. As protein: CASSSGHSTDTQYF.

This clone was seen many times. The rearrangement links TRBV6-1 to TRBJ2-7; unclear D gene. The CDR3 is 14 amino acids. CDR1 and CDR2 from the germline V gene are MNHNS and SASEGT. V was pared by 1 base and J by 3 bases, with 10 bases between. The CDR3 DNA sequence: TGTGCCAGCAGTGAAGGTGAGGAACGCTACGAGCAGTACTTC. Residues: CASSEGEERYEQYF.

The chain carries TRBV7-9 and TRBJ1-1, with D hard to call. Per germline, CDR1 SEHNR and CDR2 FQNEAQ (reference sequence). The V end was cut by 2 bases, the J end by 2 bases, with 6 bases between. There are 13 residues in the CDR3. The CDR3 is CASSLYANTEAFF. CDR3 in DNA: TGTGCCAGCAGCTTATATGCTAACACTGAAGCTTTCTTT.